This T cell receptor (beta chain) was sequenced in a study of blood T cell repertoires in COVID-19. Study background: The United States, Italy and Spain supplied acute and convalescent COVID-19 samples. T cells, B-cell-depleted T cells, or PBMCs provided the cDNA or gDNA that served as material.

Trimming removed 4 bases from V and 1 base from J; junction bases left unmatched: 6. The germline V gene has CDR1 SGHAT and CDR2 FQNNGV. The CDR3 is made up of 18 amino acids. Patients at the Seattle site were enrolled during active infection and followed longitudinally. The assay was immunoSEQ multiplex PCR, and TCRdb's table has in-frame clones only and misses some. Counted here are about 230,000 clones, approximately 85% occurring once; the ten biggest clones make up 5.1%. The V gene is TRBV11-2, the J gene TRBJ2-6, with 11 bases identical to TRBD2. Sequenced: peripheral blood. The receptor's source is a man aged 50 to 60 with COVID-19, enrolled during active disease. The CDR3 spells CASSSVLAGGSGANVLTF. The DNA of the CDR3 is TGTGCCAGCAGCTCGGTGCTAGCGGGGGGATCTGGGGCCAACGTCCTGACTTTC.